The 20 T cell receptor beta chains given below trace back to one sample, sequenced in a study of vaccination effects on CD4 cells after COVID-19. Peptide-pool stimulation followed by sequencing identified expanded antigen-specific CD4+ clonotypes in the ViraFEST assay. Following an approximately 9-day culture, CD4+ T cells were purified. Between March and December 2020, the person had a SARS-CoV-2 infection that PCR confirmed. These receptors lack a known antigen. TCRdb's copy holds only in-frame clones and misses some; the assay was immunoSEQ multiplex PCR. The sample consists of around 47,000 clones, 75% of them appearing once. Sequenced here: CD4+ T cells from PBMCs cultured with a peptide pool, sampled before COVID-19 vaccination. Receptor source: a human donor who had a prior SARS-CoV-2 infection.

This chain joins TRBV29-1 and TRBJ2-1; the D gene is possibly TRBD1 (6 bases). The CDR3 runs 12 residues. V lost 7 bases and J 7 bases, leaving 14 bases between the germline ends. Germline lookup yields CDR1 SQVTM and CDR2 ANQGSEA. CDR3 sequence: CSAPRGSNEQFF. The DNA for the CDR3 is TGCAGCGCTCCAAGGGGGAGTAATGAGCAGTTCTTC.

This chain connects TRBV18 to TRBJ2-5; D is unclear. This CDR3 region has 13 residues. The V end lost 2 bases, the J end lost 0 bases, and 4 bases lay between the germline ends. From germline, CDR1 is KGHSH and CDR2 LQKENI. CDR3 loop: CASSPGHQETQYF. CDR3 nucleotides: TGTGCCAGCTCACCAGGGCACCAAGAGACCCAGTACTTC.

The chain carries TRBV27 and TRBJ1-1; maybe TRBD1 (6 bases). Germline CDR1 reads MNHEY; CDR2 reads SMNVEV (reference sequence). Trimming removed 5 bases from V and 3 bases from J, with 13 bases in between. The CDR3 has 14 residues. The CDR3 loop is CASSTHQGYTEAFF. CDR3 nucleotide sequence: TGTGCCAGCAGTACACATCAGGGGTACACTGAAGCTTTCTTT.

This clone was observed a single time. J is TRBJ1-1 and V is TRBV9, with D unclear. The CDR3 has 14 residues. Germline CDR1 is SGDLS and CDR2 is YYNGEE. The V end lost 0 bases, the J end lost 1 base, and 7 bases lay between the germline ends. CDR3 protein: CASSVDSGNTEAFF. As DNA, the CDR3 is TGTGCCAGCAGCGTAGACTCGGGGAACACTGAAGCTTTCTTT.

The CDR3 region is CASSLIWSGANVLTF. In DNA form, the CDR3 reads TGTGCCAGCAGCTTAATTTGGTCTGGGGCCAACGTCCTGACTTTC. V is TRBV7-2 and J is TRBJ2-6; D unclear. V lost 2 bases, J lost 1 base, and 6 bases lay in between. CDR1 and CDR2 from the germline V gene are SGHTA and FQGNSA. The CDR3 length is 15 residues.

This clone was seen once. This chain joins TRBV11-3 and TRBJ1-6, with D possibly TRBD1 on 5 matching bases. Germline values: CDR1 SGHNT, CDR2 YENEEA. This CDR3 comprises 13 residues. Trimming pared 5 bases from V and 6 bases from J, leaving 8 bases between. The CDR3 protein is CASSAGTNSPLHF. For the CDR3, the DNA is TGTGCCAGCAGCGCCGGGACTAATTCACCCCTCCACTTT.

This chain connects TRBV5-1 to TRBJ2-2, with 10 bases identical to TRBD1. CDR3 length equals 21 residues. The V and J ends lost 4 bases and 2 bases, in that order; junction bases with no gene match: 20. Germline lookup yields CDR1 SGHRS and CDR2 YFSETQ. In DNA, the CDR3 is TGCGCCAGCAGCCCCACACACATGACAGGGGGCCCCAGCCTCAACACCGGGGAGCTGTTTTTT. Translation: CASSPTHMTGGPSLNTGELFF.

This rearrangement joins TRBV29-1 to TRBJ2-7; D unclear. This CDR3 has 11 residues. Trimming pared 0 bases from V and 2 bases from J, leaving 2 bases between. The V gene's germline CDR1 is SQVTM and CDR2 ANQGSEA. CDR3 in DNA: TGCAGCGTTGAAGACCCCTACGAGCAGTACTTC. It is translated as CSVEDPYEQYF.

The gene calls are TRBV9 and TRBJ2-3; either TRBD1 or TRBD2 may supply D (5 bases each). The CDR3 totals 15 residues. Germline CDR1 is SGDLS and CDR2 is YYNGEE. V lost 4 bases and J 2 bases, leaving 14 bases between the germline ends. CDR3 in DNA: TGTGCCAGCAGCAATCGGGACGGGTACACAGATACGCAGTATTTT. It is translated as CASSNRDGYTDTQYF.

The chain carries TRBV18 and TRBJ1-1; D may be TRBD1 (6 bases). The V gene lost 3 bases and the J gene lost 1 base, with 12 bases spanning the gap. This CDR3 is built from 15 residues. Germline CDR1 is KGHSH and CDR2 is LQKENI. The CDR3 nucleotides are TGTGCCAGCTCACCCTCAGGGGCGAAGAACACTGAAGCTTTCTTT. Translating gives CASSPSGAKNTEAFF.

V usage is TRBV2 and J usage is TRBJ1-6; tentative D call: TRBD1 (5 bases). There are 13 residues in the CDR3. CDR1 SNHLY and CDR2 FYNNEI come from the germline V gene. The V and J ends lost 8 bases and 14 bases respectively, with 19 bases between them. The CDR3 nucleotides read TGTGCCAGCTATGGACGGGGGGGAATGGCCCTCCACTTT. Its translation is CASYGRGGMALHF.

The chain employs TRBV28 and TRBJ2-1, with TRBD2 matching 7 bases. CDR3 size: 14 residues. The V segment lost 8 bases and the J segment 4 bases; nucleotides outside the gene matches: 8. The germline CDR1 and CDR2 sequences are MDHEN and SYDVKM. CDR3 sequence reads: CASLLAGDYNEQFF. DNA of the CDR3: TGTGCCAGCCTTCTCGCGGGGGATTACAATGAGCAGTTCTTC.

The chain combines TRBV5-6 with TRBJ2-7; D is uncertain. Trimming cost V 2 bases and J 2 bases, with 17 bases left between them. This CDR3 has 16 residues. The germline V gene encodes CDR1 SGHDT and CDR2 YYEEEE. The CDR3 spells CASSFNGAGTPYEQYF. CDR3 in DNA: TGTGCCAGCAGCTTCAATGGAGCCGGAACCCCCTACGAGCAGTACTTC.

The chain couples TRBV2 to TRBJ1-5; D not resolved. The germline V and J ends were trimmed by 3 bases and 4 bases, with 4 bases remaining between them. The CDR3 consists of 12 residues. The germline V gene encodes CDR1 SNHLY and CDR2 FYNNEI. The CDR3 region is CASSDRNQPQHF. Here the CDR3 DNA reads TGTGCCAGCAGTGATAGAAATCAGCCCCAGCATTTT. The full variable domain, its missing parts supplied by reference TRBV2 and TRBJ1-5, is EPEVTQTPSHQVTQMGQEVILRCVPISNHLYFYWYRQILGQKVEFLVSFYNNEISEKSEIFDDQFSVERPDGSNFTLKIRSTKLEDSAMYFCASSDRNQPQHFGDGTRLSIL.

The chain uses TRBV7-9 and TRBJ2-2; D not resolved. V lost 2 bases, J lost 1 base, and 5 bases lay in between. From germline, CDR1 is SEHNR and CDR2 FQNEAQ (reference sequence). This CDR3 has 14 amino acids. CDR3 in DNA: TGTGCCAGCAGCTTAATCAGGAACACCGGGGAGCTGTTTTTT. It specifies CASSLIRNTGELFF. The variable domain in full, completed from reference TRBV7-9 and TRBJ2-2, reads DTGVSQNPRHKITKRGQNVTFRCDPISEHNRLYWYRQTLGQGPEFLTYFQNEAQLEKSRLLSDRFSAERPKGSFSTLEIQRTEQGDSAMYLCASSLIRNTGELFFGEGSRLTVL.

This clone was seen only a few times. CDR3 sequence: CASSQYRQGYGSPLHF. In DNA form, the CDR3 reads TGTGCCAGCAGCCAATACAGACAGGGCTATGGTTCACCCCTCCACTTT. V usage is TRBV14 and J usage is TRBJ1-6; 7 positions match TRBD1. There are 16 residues in the CDR3. The germline V gene has CDR1 SGHDN and CDR2 FVKESK. The V and J ends lost 2 bases and 9 bases, in that order; junction bases with no gene match: 10. Combining the CDR3 with reference TRBV14 and TRBJ1-6 gives the whole variable domain EAGVTQFPSHSVIEKGQTVTLRCDPISGHDNLYWYRRVMGKEIKFLLHFVKESKQDESGMPNNRFLAERTGGTYSTLKVQPAELEDSGVYFCASSQYRQGYGSPLHFGNGTRLTVT.

Only a few counts were recorded for this clone. The rearrangement uses TRBV7-3 and TRBJ1-1; no definite D call. V was shortened by 2 bases and J by 2 bases, with 6 bases between the two germline ends. Germline-derived CDR1 and CDR2 are SGHTA and FQGTGA. The CDR3 loop spans 13 amino acids. CDR3 residues: CASSLVPNTEAFF. The CDR3 nucleotides read TGTGCCAGCAGCTTAGTTCCAAACACTGAAGCTTTCTTT.

This clone was detected a few times. The chain uses TRBV5-1 and TRBJ1-6; TRBD1 aligns across 7 bases. The CDR3 totals 16 residues. Germline CDR1 and CDR2: SGHRS and YFSETQ. V trimming: 0 bases; J trimming: 10 bases; junction bases outside the gene matches: 10. DNA of the CDR3: TGCGCCAGCAGCTTGGCCGGGACAGCGCGAGGATCACCCCTCCACTTT. Amino acid sequence: CASSLAGTARGSPLHF.

This clone has more than one count but fewer than ten. This chain uses TRBV5-4 with TRBJ2-1, with 10 bases matching TRBD1. Germline V gene lookup returns CDR1 SGHNT and CDR2 YYREEE (reference sequence). V lost 4 bases and J lost 2; bases outside the gene matches: 3. This CDR3 spans 15 amino acids. The CDR3 DNA reads as TGTGCCAGCAGCCGCGGACAGGGGGCCTACAATGAGCAGTTCTTC. It is translated as CASSRGQGAYNEQFF.

The chain carries TRBV5-1 and TRBJ2-7; 7 bases fit TRBD1. With V trimmed by 2 bases and J by 2 bases, 7 bases remained unmatched. From germline, CDR1 is SGHRS and CDR2 YFSETQ. The length of the CDR3 is 15 residues. The CDR3 DNA follows: TGCGCCAGCAGCTTATCGACAGGGATAACCTACGAGCAGTACTTC. Translation gives CASSLSTGITYEQYF.